The 29 T cell receptor beta chains reported below all come from one sample, sequenced in a study of cytomegalovirus exposure and HLA in healthy donors. This PCR relied on a set of 60 Vbeta primers and 13 Jbeta primers. Sequencing used immunoSEQ multiplex PCR; TCRdb keeps in-frame clones, though not all of them. The repertoire holds 150,000 or so clones, approximately 77% seen once, with around 1.5% in the top ten. The source material was PBMCs. Every receptor here comes from a male donor in good health and CMV-seronegative.

As for this clone: Because the CDR3's place on the DNA is in doubt, the DNA is left out and the CDR3 is given as listed by TCRdb. This chain uses TRBV9 with TRBJ1-1. CDR1 SGDLS and CDR2 YYNGEE come from the germline V gene. The CDR3 is 15 residues long, counting both termini. The CDR3 spells CASSVGPGAATEAFF.

This chain joins TRBV7-2 and TRBJ2-7, with D perhaps TRBD1 (6 bases). Trimming left V 1 base short and J 3 bases short, with 10 bases between. Germline V gene data show CDR1 as SGHTA and CDR2 as FQGNSA. The CDR3 spans 14 residues. In DNA form, the CDR3 reads TGTGCCAGCAGCTTAGGGGGACAAATCTACGAGCAGTACTTC. This encodes CASSLGGQIYEQYF.

V and J are TRBV11-2 and TRBJ2-1, with a possible D match to TRBD2 (6 bases). The CDR3 is 16 residues long. The V end was cut by 7 bases, the J end by 12 bases, with 28 bases between. The germline V gene has CDR1 SGHAT and CDR2 FQNNGV. In DNA, the CDR3 is TGTGCCAGCACCCTTCTCTCACCGGGACTTACCGCCAGGCAGTTCTTC. Amino acid sequence: CASTLLSPGLTARQFF.

The rearrangement links TRBV21-1 to TRBJ2-5; the table's D call, TRBD2, was not checked against the DNA. TRBV21-1 is given as a pseudogene. CDR3 length equals 17 residues. The CDR3: CASSKGRGVGTQETQYF. CDR3 nucleotides: TGTGCCAGCAGCAAAGGCCGGGGGGTGGGGACCCAAGAGACCCAGTACTTC.

This clone showed up just once. The rearrangement uses TRBV27 and TRBJ1-2, with 8 bases matching TRBD1. Losses at the gene ends were 4 bases for V and 0 bases for J; bases not matched to a gene: 10. The V gene's germline CDR1 is MNHEY and CDR2 SMNVEV (reference sequence). The CDR3 length is 17 residues. The CDR3 region is CASSSGQGLPTNYGYTF. CDR3 nucleotide sequence: TGTGCCAGCAGTTCCGGACAGGGATTACCCACTAACTATGGCTACACCTTC.

The rearrangement links TRBV10-3 to TRBJ2-1, with TRBD2 identical over 7 bases. Germline CDR1 reads ENHRY; CDR2 reads SYGVKD. V dropped 8 bases and J dropped 15; count of bases not matched to a gene: 7. The CDR3 contains 10 residues. The DNA for the CDR3 is TGTGCCATCTCGGCGGGAGTGATGTTCTTC. Protein: CAISAGVMFF.

The rearrangement links TRBV29-1 to TRBJ2-7; TRBD2 is a possible D gene (7 bases). V was cut by 5 bases and J by 3 bases, with 14 bases left in between. CDR3 length: 13 amino acids. The V gene's germline CDR1 is SQVTM and CDR2 ANQGSEA. CDR3 in amino acids: CSVQPGGHYEQYF. As DNA, the CDR3 is TGCAGCGTTCAGCCCGGGGGGCACTACGAGCAGTACTTC.

V and J are TRBV27 and TRBJ2-1, with 10 positions matching TRBD1. Germline V gene lookup returns CDR1 MNHEY and CDR2 SMNVEV (reference sequence). The CDR3 is 15 residues long. V lost 8 bases to trimming and J lost 5 bases; unmatched junction nucleotides: 9. CDR3 in amino acids: CASRWGTGENNEQFF. CDR3 sequence (DNA): TGTGCCAGCCGATGGGGGACAGGGGAAAACAATGAGCAGTTCTTC.

The V gene is TRBV5-4, the J gene TRBJ1-2; TRBD1 agrees at 8 bases. CDR3 size: 16 residues. Trimming at V came to 3 bases and at J to 8 bases, leaving 15 bases not matched to a gene. CDR1 and CDR2 from the germline V gene are SGHNT and YYREEE (reference sequence). This CDR3 reads CASSSGPGQAIGGYTF. CDR3 nucleotide sequence: TGTGCCAGCAGCTCGGGACCGGGACAGGCCATTGGGGGCTACACCTTC.

This clone came up a few times. The DNA for the CDR3 is TGCGCCAGCAGCCCCGGGACAGCAAACACCGGGGAGCTGTTTTTT. The encoded protein is CASSPGTANTGELFF. The V gene is TRBV5-1, the J gene TRBJ2-2, with 7 nucleotides matching TRBD1. With 4 bases clipped from V and 2 bases from J, the junction kept 5 bases outside the gene matches. The CDR3 totals 15 residues. Germline CDR1 is SGHRS and CDR2 is YFSETQ.

The chain joins TRBV4-2 to TRBJ1-2; 10 bases are a match to TRBD1. The trim removed 1 base at V and 3 bases at J, leaving 14 bases unmatched. Germline loops: CDR1 LGHNA, CDR2 YNFKEQ. The length of the CDR3 is 19 residues. The CDR3 here is CASSQVWSAGTGDDYGYTF. Here the CDR3 DNA reads TGTGCCAGCAGCCAAGTCTGGTCTGCCGGGACAGGGGACGACTATGGCTACACCTTC.

The chain combines TRBV7-9 with TRBJ1-2; possibly TRBD1 for D (5 bases). The CDR3 is made up of 11 amino acids. V was clipped by 6 bases and J by 8 bases, with 10 bases between them. CDR1 is SEHNR, CDR2 FQNEAQ, per germline (reference sequence). CDR3 residues: CASSYTGGYTF. CDR3 nucleotide sequence: TGTGCCAGCAGTTATACAGGCGGCTACACCTTC.

This chain connects TRBV4-1 to TRBJ1-6, with a tentative D call TRBD1 (6 bases). Looked up from germline, CDR1 is MGHRA and CDR2 is YSYEKL. V was shortened by 2 bases and J by 3 bases, with 11 bases between the two germline ends. CDR3 length: 16 residues. The CDR3 region is CASSQTGSFYNSPLHF. The CDR3 DNA reads as TGCGCCAGCAGCCAAACAGGGTCCTTCTATAATTCACCCCTCCACTTT.

This chain uses TRBV28 with TRBJ1-1; a possible D gene is TRBD1 (6 bases). The V and J ends lost 5 bases and 4 bases respectively, with 17 bases between them. The V gene's germline CDR1 is MDHEN and CDR2 SYDVKM. This CDR3 has 15 amino acids. Written as DNA, the CDR3 is TGTGCCAGCAGTCCCGCTCTTGGGGGGGCCACTGAAGCTTTCTTT. Translation: CASSPALGGATEAFF.

This clone was counted once. The chain has TRBV7-2 and TRBJ1-5; possibly TRBD1 for D (5 bases). Trimming shortened V by 1 base and J by 6 bases, and 13 bases separated the two germline ends. Germline-derived CDR1 and CDR2 are SGHTA and FQGNSA. The CDR3 runs to 15 residues. The CDR3 loop is CASSLGIGGFQPQHF. CDR3 nucleotide sequence: TGTGCCAGCAGCTTAGGTATCGGGGGGTTTCAGCCCCAGCATTTT.

This clone was seen a single time. The CDR3 spells CASSLSGQGDEKLFF. The CDR3 DNA is TGTGCCAGCAGCTTGTCGGGGCAGGGGGATGAAAAACTGTTTTTT. This sequence joins TRBV5-4 and TRBJ1-4; 7 bases match TRBD1. V was pared by 1 base and J by 6 bases, with 6 bases of the junction left unmatched. Germline V gene data show CDR1 as SGHNT and CDR2 as YYREEE (reference sequence). The CDR3 length is 15 residues. The full variable domain, its missing parts supplied by reference TRBV5-4 and TRBJ1-4, is ETGVTQSPTHLIKTRGQQVTLRCSSQSGHNTVSWYQQALGQGPQFIFQYYREEENGRGNFPPRFSGLQFPNYSSELNVNALELDDSALYLCASSLSGQGDEKLFFGSGTQLSVL.

This chain joins TRBV7-9 and TRBJ2-7; D is possibly TRBD2 (6 bases). Germline V gene sequence: CDR1 SEHNR, CDR2 FQNEAQ (reference sequence). This CDR3 has 14 amino acids. The ends were cut back, 3 bases at V and 6 bases at J, with 15 bases in the middle. CDR3 sequence reads: CASSLEGGACEQYF. The CDR3 coding sequence is TGTGCCAGCAGCTTGGAGGGCGGGGCCTGCGAGCAGTACTTC.

The rearrangement uses TRBV5-4 and TRBJ1-2; D possibly corresponds to TRBD1 (6 bases). Trimming removed 6 bases from V and 4 bases from J, with 16 bases in between. The CDR3 runs 14 residues. Germline V lookup: CDR1 SGHNT, CDR2 YYREEE (reference sequence). The CDR3 spells CASKGQGTSYGYTF. The CDR3, as DNA: TGTGCCAGCAAGGGGCAGGGGACCTCCTATGGCTACACCTTC. Using reference TRBV5-4 and TRBJ1-2 for the parts outside the CDR3, the full variable domain is ETGVTQSPTHLIKTRGQQVTLRCSSQSGHNTVSWYQQALGQGPQFIFQYYREEENGRGNFPPRFSGLQFPNYSSELNVNALELDDSALYLCASKGQGTSYGYTFGSGTRLTVV.

The CDR3 sequence: CASSPRGDRGTYEQYF. The CDR3, as DNA: TGTGCCAGCAGCCCAAGAGGGGACAGGGGTACCTACGAGCAGTACTTC. The chain links TRBV7-9 to TRBJ2-7; 10 bases fit TRBD1. The junction had 9 bases not matched to a gene; V was cut back by 5 bases and J by 2 bases. The CDR3 runs 16 residues. Germline V lookup: CDR1 SEHNR, CDR2 FQNEAQ (reference sequence).

The chain links TRBV6-5 to TRBJ1-6, with D uncertain. CDR1 and CDR2 from the germline V gene are MNHEY and SVGAGI. V gave up 2 bases and J gave up 7 bases, with 3 bases separating them. The CDR3 sequence is 12 residues long. CDR3 sequence reads: CASSYENSPLHF. The CDR3 coding sequence is TGTGCCAGCAGTTACGAGAATTCACCCCTCCACTTT.

The chain employs TRBV19 and TRBJ1-5, with 8 bases lining up with TRBD1. Germline values: CDR1 LNHDA, CDR2 SQIVND (reference sequence). The V and J ends lost 6 bases and 3 bases, in that order; junction bases with no gene match: 7. This CDR3 has 15 residues. The CDR3 sequence: CASRWMGQDNQPQHF. Written as DNA, the CDR3 is TGTGCCAGTAGGTGGATGGGACAGGACAATCAGCCCCAGCATTTT.

This clone was seen more than once but under ten times. The V gene is TRBV4-1, the J gene TRBJ1-1, with 7 nucleotides matching TRBD1. Germline V gene data show CDR1 as MGHRA and CDR2 as YSYEKL. The CDR3 is 16 amino acids. The junction had 10 bases not matched to a gene; V was cut back by 4 bases and J by 2 bases. CDR3 region: CASSPHGQAANTEAFF. DNA of the CDR3: TGCGCCAGCAGCCCCCACGGACAGGCCGCAAACACTGAAGCTTTCTTT.

The chain joins TRBV10-1 to TRBJ2-3, with TRBD2 matching over 10 bases. V dropped 3 bases and J dropped 3; count of bases not matched to a gene: 9. The CDR3 extends over 17 amino acids. Per the germline V gene, CDR1 is WNHNN and CDR2 is SYGVQD (reference sequence). This CDR3 is CASSEVTSGDLTDTQYF. The CDR3 DNA is TGCGCCAGCAGTGAAGTCACTAGCGGGGATCTGACAGATACGCAGTATTTT.

The J gene is TRBJ2-3, the V gene TRBV5-1; 11 positions match TRBD2. The CDR3 contains 16 residues. The V and J ends lost 3 bases and 5 bases, in that order; junction bases with no gene match: 8. Germline lookup yields CDR1 SGHRS and CDR2 YFSETQ. This CDR3 reads CASSWGSGGAQDTQYF. For the CDR3, the DNA is TGCGCCAGCAGCTGGGGTAGCGGGGGGGCTCAAGATACGCAGTATTTT.

V and J are TRBV28 and TRBJ1-2; D is unresolved. The CDR3 length is 14 residues. Germline values: CDR1 MDHEN, CDR2 SYDVKM. V lost 3 bases, J lost 0 bases, and 8 bases lay in between. CDR3 loop: CASSLHSANYGYTF. DNA of the CDR3: TGTGCCAGCAGTTTGCATTCAGCTAACTATGGCTACACCTTC.

This clone has more than one count but fewer than ten. The V gene is TRBV19, the J gene TRBJ2-7; D is possibly TRBD2 (6 bases). The V end lost 5 bases, the J end lost 6 bases, and 11 bases lay between the germline ends. The CDR3 contains 12 residues. Germline-derived CDR1 and CDR2 are LNHDA and SQIVND (reference sequence). Here the CDR3 reads CASSWRVGEQYF. In DNA, the CDR3 is TGTGCCAGTAGTTGGAGGGTCGGCGAGCAGTACTTC.

The CDR3 nucleotides read TGCGCCACCGCACCGGGACAGGGAGCCTACGAGCAGTACTTC. Translation: CATAPGQGAYEQYF. The rearrangement uses TRBV5-1 and TRBJ2-7, with 9 nucleotides matching TRBD1. V lost 9 bases, J lost 2 bases, and 9 bases stayed unmatched. The germline CDR1 and CDR2 sequences are SGHRS and YFSETQ. CDR3 length equals 14 residues.

V and J are TRBV4-1 and TRBJ2-5, with D possibly TRBD2 on 7 matching bases. The V end was cut by 0 bases, the J end by 7 bases, with 15 bases between. The CDR3 totals 15 residues. Germline V CDR1 and CDR2: MGHRA, YSYEKL. DNA for the CDR3: TGCGCCAGCAGCCAAGAAGGCCTCGGGGGGCTGACCCAGTACTTC. It codes for CASSQEGLGGLTQYF.

This rearrangement joins TRBV9 to TRBJ2-1, with 8 positions matching TRBD2. The trim removed 0 bases at V and 7 bases at J, leaving 12 bases unmatched. CDR1 is SGDLS and CDR2 is YYNGEE in the germline V gene. The CDR3 spans 17 residues. Written as DNA, the CDR3 is TGTGCCAGCAGCGTAGATTCCCCGGGACTAGTGGTTAATGAGCAGTTCTTC. Translated, it gives CASSVDSPGLVVNEQFF.